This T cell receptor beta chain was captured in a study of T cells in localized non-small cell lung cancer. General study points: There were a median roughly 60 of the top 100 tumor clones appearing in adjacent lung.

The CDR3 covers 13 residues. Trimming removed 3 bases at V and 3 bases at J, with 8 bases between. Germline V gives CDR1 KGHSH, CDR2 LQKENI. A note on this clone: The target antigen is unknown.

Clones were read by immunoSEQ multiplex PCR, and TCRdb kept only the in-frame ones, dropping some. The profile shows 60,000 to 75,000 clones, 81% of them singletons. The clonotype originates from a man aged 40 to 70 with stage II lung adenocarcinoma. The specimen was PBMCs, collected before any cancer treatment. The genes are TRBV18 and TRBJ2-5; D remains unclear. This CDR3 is CASSPVEKETQYF. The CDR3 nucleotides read TGTGCCAGCTCACCTGTCGAGAAAGAGACCCAGTACTTC.